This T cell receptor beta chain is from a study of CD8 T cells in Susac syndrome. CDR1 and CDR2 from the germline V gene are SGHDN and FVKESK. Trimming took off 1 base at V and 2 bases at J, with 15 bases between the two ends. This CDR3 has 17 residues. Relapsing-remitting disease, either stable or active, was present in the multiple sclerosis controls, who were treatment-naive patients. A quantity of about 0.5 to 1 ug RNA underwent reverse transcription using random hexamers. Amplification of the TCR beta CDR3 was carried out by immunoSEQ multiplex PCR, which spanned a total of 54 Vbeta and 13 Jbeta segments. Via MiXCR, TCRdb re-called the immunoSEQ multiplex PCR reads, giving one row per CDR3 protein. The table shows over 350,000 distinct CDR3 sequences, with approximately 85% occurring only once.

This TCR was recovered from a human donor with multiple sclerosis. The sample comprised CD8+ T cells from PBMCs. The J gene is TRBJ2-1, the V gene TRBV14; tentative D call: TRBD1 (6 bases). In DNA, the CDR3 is TGTGCCAGCAGCCAAGGGGGTGGGGGCTCTACCTACAATGAGCAGTTCTTC. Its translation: CASSQGGGGSTYNEQFF.